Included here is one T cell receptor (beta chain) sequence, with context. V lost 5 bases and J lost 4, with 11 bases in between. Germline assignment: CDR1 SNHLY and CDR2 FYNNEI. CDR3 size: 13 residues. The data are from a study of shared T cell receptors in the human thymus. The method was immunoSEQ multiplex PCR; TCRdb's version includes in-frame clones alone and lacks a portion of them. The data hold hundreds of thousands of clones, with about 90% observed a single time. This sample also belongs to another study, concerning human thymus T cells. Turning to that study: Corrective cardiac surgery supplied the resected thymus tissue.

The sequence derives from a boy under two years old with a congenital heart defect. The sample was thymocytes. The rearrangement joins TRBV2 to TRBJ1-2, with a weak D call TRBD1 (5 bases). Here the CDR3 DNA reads TGTGCCAGCAGTCGCGGACATGCCTATGGCTACACCTTC. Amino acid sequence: CASSRGHAYGYTF. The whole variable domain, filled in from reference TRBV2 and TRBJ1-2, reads EPEVTQTPSHQVTQMGQEVILRCVPISNHLYFYWYRQILGQKVEFLVSFYNNEISEKSEIFDDQFSVERPDGSNFTLKIRSTKLEDSAMYFCASSRGHAYGYTFGSGTRLTVV.